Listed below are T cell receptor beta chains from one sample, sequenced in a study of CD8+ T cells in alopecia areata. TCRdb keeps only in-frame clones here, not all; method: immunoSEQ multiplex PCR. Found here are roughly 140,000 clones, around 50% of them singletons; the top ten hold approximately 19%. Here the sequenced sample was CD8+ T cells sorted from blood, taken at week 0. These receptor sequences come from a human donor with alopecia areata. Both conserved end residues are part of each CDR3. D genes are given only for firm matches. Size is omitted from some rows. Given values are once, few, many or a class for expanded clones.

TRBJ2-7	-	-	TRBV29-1	CSVDWGESYEQYF	TGCAGCGTTGATTGGGGGGAGTCCTACGAGCAGTACTTC
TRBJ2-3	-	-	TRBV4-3	CASSQVRTDTQYF	TGCGCCAGCAGCCAAGTTCGCACAGATACGCAGTATTTT
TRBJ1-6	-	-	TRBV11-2	CASSLRDWDSPLHF	TGTGCCAGCAGCCTCCGGGACTGGGATTCACCCCTCCACTTT
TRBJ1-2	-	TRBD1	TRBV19	CASATGDGYTF	TGTGCCAGCGCGACAGGGGATGGCTACACCTTC
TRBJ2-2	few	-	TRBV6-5	CASSYSRNTGELFF	TGTGCCAGCAGTTACTCAAGGAACACCGGGGAGCTGTTTTTT
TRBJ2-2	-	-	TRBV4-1	CASSQDGNTGELFF	TGCGCCAGCAGCCAAGATGGCAACACCGGGGAGCTGTTTTTT
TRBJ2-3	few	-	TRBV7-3	CASTTGNYTDTQYF	TGTGCCAGCACTACGGGGAATTACACAGATACGCAGTATTTT
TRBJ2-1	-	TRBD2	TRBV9	CASSVAGSGGARNEQFF	TGTGCCAGCAGCGTAGCTGGTAGCGGGGGGGCCCGAAATGAGCAGTTCTTC
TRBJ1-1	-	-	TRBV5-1	CASSQSGSTEAFF	TGCGCCAGCAGCCAGTCGGGGAGCACTGAAGCTTTCTTT
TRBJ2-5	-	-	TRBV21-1	CASSKGRTGGLETQYF	TGTGCCAGCAGCAAAGGTCGTACGGGAGGACTAGAGACCCAGTACTTC
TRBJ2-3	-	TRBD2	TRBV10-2	CASSERLAAPYF	TGCGCCAGCAGTGAACGACTAGCGGCGCCGTATTTT
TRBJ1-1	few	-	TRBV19	CASSIVAGETEAFF	TGTGCCAGTAGTATTGTCGCTGGGGAGACTGAAGCTTTCTTT
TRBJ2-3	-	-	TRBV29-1	CSAETGTSTDTQYF	TGCAGCGCGGAAACCGGGACTTCCACAGATACGCAGTATTTT
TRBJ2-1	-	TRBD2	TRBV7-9	CASSESGGASNEQFF	TGTGCCAGCAGCGAGAGCGGGGGGGCCTCGAATGAGCAGTTCTTC
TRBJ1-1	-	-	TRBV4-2	CASSQDLNTEAFF	TGTGCCAGCAGCCAAGACCTGAACACTGAAGCTTTCTTT
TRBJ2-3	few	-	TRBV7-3	CASSLRGSGVGDTQYF	TGTGCCAGCAGCTTAAGGGGTTCAGGGGTTGGAGATACGCAGTATTTT
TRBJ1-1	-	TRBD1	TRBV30	CAWGQETNTEAFF	TGTGCCTGGGGACAGGAAACGAACACTGAAGCTTTCTTT
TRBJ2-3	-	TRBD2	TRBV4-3	CASSQSVGGLADTQYF	TGCGCCAGCAGCCAGTCCGTGGGAGGGCTGGCCGATACGCAGTATTTT
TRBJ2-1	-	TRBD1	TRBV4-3	CASSQVSGGHEQFF	TGCGCCAGCAGCCAAGTCTCAGGGGGCCATGAGCAGTTCTTC
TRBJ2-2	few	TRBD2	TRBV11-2	CASSPRRGLNTGELFF	TGTGCCAGCAGCCCCCGTCGGGGACTAAACACCGGGGAGCTGTTTTTT
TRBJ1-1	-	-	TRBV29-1	CSVEEAFF	TGCAGCGTTGAGGAAGCTTTCTTT
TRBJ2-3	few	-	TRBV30	CAWDTGDTQYF	TGTGCCTGGGATACTGGAGATACGCAGTATTTT
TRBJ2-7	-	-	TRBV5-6	CASSLGSSTEQYF	TGTGCCAGCAGCTTGGGGTCGTCAACCGAGCAGTACTTC
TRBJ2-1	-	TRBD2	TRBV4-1	CASSQDKRTSRPDEQFF	TGCGCCAGCAGCCAAGATAAAAGGACTAGCCGTCCCGACGAGCAGTTCTTC
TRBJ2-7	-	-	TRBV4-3	CASSQDIRQALHEQYF	TGCGCCAGCAGCCAAGATATCCGGCAGGCCCTACACGAGCAGTACTTC
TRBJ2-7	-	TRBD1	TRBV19	CASTPGGLYEQYF	TGTGCCAGTACCCCAGGGGGTCTCTACGAGCAGTACTTC
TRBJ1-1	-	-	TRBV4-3	CASSQDLPGKIAFF	TGCGCCAGCAGCCAAGATTTACCAGGGAAAATTGCTTTCTTT
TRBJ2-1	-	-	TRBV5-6	CASSFWEESYNEQFF	TGTGCCAGCAGCTTCTGGGAGGAGAGCTACAATGAGCAGTTCTTC
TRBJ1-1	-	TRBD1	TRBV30	CAWKQGAEAFF	TGTGCCTGGAAGCAGGGGGCTGAAGCTTTCTTT
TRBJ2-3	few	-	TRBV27	CASSPKASTDTQYF	TGTGCCAGCAGTCCAAAAGCTAGCACAGATACGCAGTATTTT
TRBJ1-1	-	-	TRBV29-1	CSVEDQTAFDF	TGCAGCGTTGAAGACCAGACAGCTTTTGATTTT